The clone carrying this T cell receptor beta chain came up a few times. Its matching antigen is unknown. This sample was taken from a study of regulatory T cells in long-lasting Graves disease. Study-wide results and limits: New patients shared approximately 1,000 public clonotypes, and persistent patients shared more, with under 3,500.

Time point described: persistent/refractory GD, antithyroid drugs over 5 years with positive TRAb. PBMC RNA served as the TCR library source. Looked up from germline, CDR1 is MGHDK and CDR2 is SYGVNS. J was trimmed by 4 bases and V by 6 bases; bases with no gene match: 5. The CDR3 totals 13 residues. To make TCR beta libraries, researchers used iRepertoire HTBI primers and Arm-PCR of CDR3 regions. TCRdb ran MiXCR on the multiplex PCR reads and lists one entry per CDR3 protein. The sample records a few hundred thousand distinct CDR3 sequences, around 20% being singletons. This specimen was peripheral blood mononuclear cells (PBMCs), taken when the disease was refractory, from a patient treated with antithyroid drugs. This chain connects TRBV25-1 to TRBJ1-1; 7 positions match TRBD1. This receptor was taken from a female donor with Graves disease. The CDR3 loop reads CASSQGVSTEAFF. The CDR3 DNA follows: TGTGCCAGCAGCCAGGGGGTAAGCACTGAAGCTTTCTTT.